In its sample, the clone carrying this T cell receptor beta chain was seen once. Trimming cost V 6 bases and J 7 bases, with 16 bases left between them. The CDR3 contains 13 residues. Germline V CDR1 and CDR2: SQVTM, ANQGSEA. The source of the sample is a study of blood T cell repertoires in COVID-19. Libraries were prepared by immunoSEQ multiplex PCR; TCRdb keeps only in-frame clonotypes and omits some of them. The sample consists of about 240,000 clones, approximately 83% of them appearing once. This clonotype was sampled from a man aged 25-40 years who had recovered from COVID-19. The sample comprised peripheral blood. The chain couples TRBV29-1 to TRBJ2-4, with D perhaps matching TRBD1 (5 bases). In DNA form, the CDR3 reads TGCAGCGTACACGAGCAGGGTGGGAACATTCAGTACTTC. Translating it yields CSVHEQGGNIQYF.